This paragraph reports one T cell receptor (beta chain). Original processing methods: Counts of nucleated cells, estimated from reference gene primer amplification, were obtained. Sequencing was performed with immunoSEQ multiplex PCR; in TCRdb, only in-frame clones are kept and a portion is missing. V and J calls and clone size follow that table, whereas D and trimming were derived from the DNA. Of about 150,000 clones detected, about nine tenths appear once; the ten largest clones hold about 4.1%. This sample is drawn from a study of blood T cell repertoires in COVID-19. The V gene's germline CDR1 is SGHTA and CDR2 FQGNSA. Unmatched junction bases numbered 3, after V lost 3 bases and J lost 7 bases. This CDR3 contains 15 residues.

The receptor's source is a woman aged 55-70 years with active or convalescent COVID-19. The chain combines TRBV7-2 with TRBJ2-1; 13 bases are shared with TRBD2. Sequencing input: peripheral blood. The CDR3 nucleotides read TGTGCCAGCAGCTTGACTAGCGGGGGGTGGAATGAGCAGTTCTTC. Its protein product is CASSLTSGGWNEQFF.